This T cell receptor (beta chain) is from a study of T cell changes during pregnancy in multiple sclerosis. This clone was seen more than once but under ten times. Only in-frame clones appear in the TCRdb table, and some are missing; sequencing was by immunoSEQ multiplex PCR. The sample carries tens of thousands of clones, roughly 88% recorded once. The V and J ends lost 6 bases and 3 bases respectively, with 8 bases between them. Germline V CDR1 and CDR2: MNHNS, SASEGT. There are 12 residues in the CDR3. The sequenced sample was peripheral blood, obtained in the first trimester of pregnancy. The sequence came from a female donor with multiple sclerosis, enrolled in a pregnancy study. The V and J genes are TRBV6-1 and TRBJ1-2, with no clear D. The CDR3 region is CASSDTYYGYTF. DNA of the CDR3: TGTGCCAGCAGCGACACCTACTATGGCTACACCTTC.